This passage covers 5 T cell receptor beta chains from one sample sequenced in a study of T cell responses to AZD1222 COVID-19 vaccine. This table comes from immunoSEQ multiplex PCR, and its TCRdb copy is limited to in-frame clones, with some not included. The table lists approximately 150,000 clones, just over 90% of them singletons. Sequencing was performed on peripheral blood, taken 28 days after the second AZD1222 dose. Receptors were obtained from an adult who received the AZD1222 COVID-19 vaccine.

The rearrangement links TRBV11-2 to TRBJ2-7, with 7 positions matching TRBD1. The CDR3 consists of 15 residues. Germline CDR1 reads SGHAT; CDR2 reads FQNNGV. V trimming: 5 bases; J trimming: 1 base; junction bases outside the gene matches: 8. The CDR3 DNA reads TGTGCCAGCAGCGGCACCGGGACAGAGTCCTACGAGCAGTACTTC. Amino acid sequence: CASSGTGTESYEQYF.

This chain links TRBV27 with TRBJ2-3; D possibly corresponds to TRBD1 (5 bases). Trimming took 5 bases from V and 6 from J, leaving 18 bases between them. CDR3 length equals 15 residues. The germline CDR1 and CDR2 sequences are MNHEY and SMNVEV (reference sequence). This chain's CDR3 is CASSRPDKLSDTQYF. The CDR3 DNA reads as TGTGCCAGCAGTCGCCCGGACAAGTTGTCGGATACGCAGTATTTT.

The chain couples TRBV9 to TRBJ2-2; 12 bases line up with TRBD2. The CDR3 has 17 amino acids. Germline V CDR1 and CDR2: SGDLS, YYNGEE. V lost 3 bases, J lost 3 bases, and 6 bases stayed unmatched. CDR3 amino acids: CASSALAGGVDTGELFF. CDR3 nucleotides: TGTGCCAGCAGCGCGCTAGCGGGAGGGGTTGACACCGGGGAGCTGTTTTTT.

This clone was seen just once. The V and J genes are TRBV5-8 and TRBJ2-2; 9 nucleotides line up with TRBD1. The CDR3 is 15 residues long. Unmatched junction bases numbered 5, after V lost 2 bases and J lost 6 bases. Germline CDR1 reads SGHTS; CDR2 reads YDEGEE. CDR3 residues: CASSFWTGVPGELFF. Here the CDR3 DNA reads TGTGCCAGCAGCTTCTGGACAGGGGTCCCCGGGGAGCTGTTTTTT. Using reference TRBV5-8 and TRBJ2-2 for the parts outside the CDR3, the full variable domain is EAGVTQSPTHLIKTRGQQATLRCSPISGHTSVYWYQQALGLGLQFLLWYDEGEERNRGNFPPRFSGRQFPNYSSELNVNALELEDSALYLCASSFWTGVPGELFFGEGSRLTVL.

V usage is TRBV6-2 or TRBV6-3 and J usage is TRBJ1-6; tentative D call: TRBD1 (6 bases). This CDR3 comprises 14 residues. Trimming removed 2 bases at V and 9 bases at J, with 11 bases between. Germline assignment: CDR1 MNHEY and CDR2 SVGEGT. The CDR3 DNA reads TGTGCCAGCAGTTACGGGGGGCGCGTTTCACCCCTCCACTTT. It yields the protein CASSYGGRVSPLHF.